Listed here is a single T cell receptor (beta chain). Its antigen remains unknown. These data are taken from a study of OX40 agonist ivuxolimab in advanced cancers. About the study: Prior therapy, whether anti-PD-1, anti-PD-L1 or anti-CTLA-4, was allowed, and roughly 41% had some. Partial responses, seen in three patients, involved one hepatocellular carcinoma and two cutaneous melanomas.

Drawing of blood for sampling happened at baseline, at cycle 4 day 1, and at cycle 7 day 1. This table comes from immunoSEQ multiplex PCR, and its TCRdb copy is limited to in-frame clones, with some not included. The sample records 65,000 to 80,000 clones, nearly 95% being singletons. The CDR3 consists of 14 residues. Germline assignment: CDR1 MNHEY and CDR2 SVGAGI. Germline trimming cut 5 bases from V and 5 bases from J; bases unmatched to any gene: 5. General study points: Certain nonresponders likewise exhibited a low normalized T-cell clonal expansion.

J is TRBJ2-5 and V is TRBV6-5, with 10 positions matching TRBD2. The sequence was obtained from an adult with an advanced solid tumor such as melanoma, head and neck, liver or kidney cancer. Sequenced material: CD4+ or CD8+ T cells sorted from blood, taken in a trial of the OX40 agonist ivuxolimab. Here the CDR3 DNA reads TGTGCCAGCAGTCAGCGGGAGGGGGAGGAGACCCAGTACTTC. This translates into CASSQREGEETQYF.